The 27 T cell receptor beta chains below come from one sample, sequenced in a study of radiotherapy plus CTLA-4 blockade in lung cancer. Only in-frame clones appear in the TCRdb table, and some are missing; sequencing was by immunoSEQ multiplex PCR. The sample lists more than 100,000 clones, just under 90% seen once, with approximately 6.6% in the top ten. The material was peripheral blood, obtained from a patient treated with radiotherapy plus ipilimumab. Receptor source: a human donor with non-small cell lung cancer that progressed on radiotherapy plus ipilimumab.

On this clone: The sample has other DNA sequences that encode this CDR3 too. The chain employs TRBV5-8 and TRBJ2-7; no clear D. Looked up from germline, CDR1 is SGHTS and CDR2 is YDEGEE. V was pared by 4 bases and J by 3 bases, with 17 bases between. The CDR3 has 15 amino acids. CDR3 DNA sequence: TGTGCCAGCAGCACCGGAGTAAGCTTCAACTACGAGCAGTACTTC. Protein: CASSTGVSFNYEQYF. Together with reference TRBV5-8 and TRBJ2-7, the CDR3 gives the full variable domain: EAGVTQSPTHLIKTRGQQATLRCSPISGHTSVYWYQQALGLGLQFLLWYDEGEERNRGNFPPRFSGRQFPNYSSELNVNALELEDSALYLCASSTGVSFNYEQYFGPGTRLTVT.

The chain employs TRBV9 and TRBJ1-1; TRBD1 agrees at 11 bases. This CDR3 has 18 residues. From germline, CDR1 is SGDLS and CDR2 YYNGEE. J was trimmed by 0 bases and V by 6 bases; bases with no gene match: 13. The CDR3 region has the DNA TGTGCCAGCACCACCTTTGGGACAGGGGGGAACCTGAACACTGAAGCTTTCTTT. Translating gives CASTTFGTGGNLNTEAFF.

The V gene is TRBV19, the J gene TRBJ1-2; D is possibly TRBD1 (5 bases). CDR1 and CDR2 from the germline V gene are LNHDA and SQIVND (reference sequence). The V end lost 4 bases, the J end lost 2 bases, and 11 bases lay between the germline ends. This CDR3 is 14 amino acids long. The CDR3 is CASSSLGGNYGYTF. In DNA form, the CDR3 reads TGTGCCAGTAGTAGCCTTGGGGGAAACTATGGCTACACCTTC.

The chain joins TRBV11-3 to TRBJ2-2; TRBD1 or TRBD2 may be the D gene (5 bases each). Germline V CDR1 and CDR2: SGHNT, YENEEA. The CDR3 runs to 16 residues. Trimming removed 5 bases from V and 1 base from J, with 14 bases in between. The CDR3 region is CASSPGAAVNTGELFF. In nucleotides, the CDR3 is TGTGCCAGCAGCCCCGGGGCAGCGGTGAACACCGGGGAGCTGTTTTTT.

This clone appeared a single time. This chain joins TRBV18 and TRBJ2-7; a possible D gene is TRBD2 (6 bases). Trimming stripped 6 bases from V and 4 bases from J, with 13 bases between. The CDR3 has 13 residues. Germline lookup yields CDR1 KGHSH and CDR2 LQKENI. The CDR3 DNA follows: TGTGCCAGCTCCGGGACGGGAGTTTACGAGCAGTACTTC. Translating gives CASSGTGVYEQYF.

The chain carries TRBV7-2 and TRBJ2-1; no firm D call. This CDR3 spans 12 amino acids. CDR1 and CDR2 from the germline V gene are SGHTA and FQGNSA. V was cut by 5 bases and J by 10 bases, with 12 bases left in between. CDR3 nucleotides: TGTGCCAGCAGCGCTGTAGGCGTGGAGCAGTTCTTC. It specifies CASSAVGVEQFF.

The chain couples TRBV11-2 to TRBJ2-2, with D maybe TRBD1 (5 bases). Between the trimmed V and J ends, which lost 0 bases and 12 bases, there was a span of 11 bases. CDR1 and CDR2 from the germline V gene are SGHAT and FQNNGV. The CDR3 covers 13 residues. This CDR3 is CASSLDRAGQLFF. Here the CDR3 DNA reads TGTGCCAGCAGCTTAGATCGGGCAGGGCAGCTGTTTTTT.

The chain combines TRBV7-8 with TRBJ1-4; TRBD1 agrees at 7 bases. V was clipped by 4 bases and J by 7 bases; unmatched bases: 6. The CDR3 is 14 amino acids. Germline CDR1 is SGHVS and CDR2 is FQNEAQ. CDR3 amino acids: CASSSDRVVEKLFF. The CDR3 nucleotides read TGTGCCAGCAGCTCCGACAGGGTGGTTGAAAAACTGTTTTTT.

The V gene is TRBV5-1, the J gene TRBJ2-3; the D gene is possibly TRBD2 (6 bases). The CDR3 spans 14 residues. V was clipped by 1 base and J by 4 bases, with 10 bases between them. Germline V lookup: CDR1 SGHRS, CDR2 YFSETQ. The CDR3 DNA is TGCGCCAGCAGCTTGACGGGGGTTGCAGATACGCAGTATTTT. This codes for CASSLTGVADTQYF.

V usage is TRBV23-1 and J usage is TRBJ2-6, with D possibly matching TRBD2 (5 bases). TRBV23-1 is treated as an ORF (open reading frame) with a function not yet certain. This CDR3 contains 17 residues. V was clipped by 2 bases and J by 4 bases, with 15 bases between them. The CDR3 nucleotides read TGCGCCAGCAGTCAAGCGACTGAACCGGGAGGGGCCAACGTCCTGACTTTC. It specifies CASSQATEPGGANVLTF.

The chain uses TRBV5-1 and TRBJ1-3; D gene uncertain. CDR3 length: 13 amino acids. Trimming cost V 3 bases and J 4 bases, with 8 bases left between them. Germline V CDR1 and CDR2: SGHRS, YFSETQ. CDR3 sequence: CASSSTQGNTIYF. Written as DNA, the CDR3 is TGCGCCAGCAGCTCGACACAAGGAAACACCATATATTTT.

The chain links TRBV9 to TRBJ2-3; D may be TRBD2 (5 bases). The germline V gene encodes CDR1 SGDLS and CDR2 YYNGEE. V lost 7 bases and J 3 bases, leaving 18 bases between the germline ends. The CDR3 sequence is 15 residues long. For the CDR3, the DNA is TGTGCCAGCGGGCCCCCTCTGGGCGGGACAGATACGCAGTATTTT. Its protein product is CASGPPLGGTDTQYF.

V gene TRBV7-8 combines with J gene TRBJ2-7; D perhaps matches TRBD1 (6 bases). This CDR3 is built from 13 residues. The germline V and J ends were trimmed by 5 bases and 7 bases, with 15 bases remaining between them. CDR1 and CDR2 (germline): SGHVS, FQNEAQ. The CDR3 DNA sequence: TGTGCCAGCAGCACAAAGGACAGCACGGAGCAGTACTTC. This codes for CASSTKDSTEQYF.

The V and J genes are TRBV7-2 and TRBJ2-7, with 8 bases lining up with TRBD2. J gave up 5 bases and V 5 bases, and 8 bases lay outside the gene matches. In germline, CDR1 is SGHTA, CDR2 FQGNSA. CDR3 length: 14 amino acids. CDR3: CASSPQSGSDEQYF. The CDR3 nucleotides are TGTGCCAGCAGCCCGCAGAGCGGGAGCGACGAGCAGTACTTC.

This chain links TRBV5-5 with TRBJ2-3, with 8 bases aligning to TRBD2. CDR1 and CDR2 from the germline V gene are SGHKS and YYEKEE (reference sequence). The CDR3 length is 16 residues. V lost 5 bases and J lost 0; bases outside the gene matches: 8. In nucleotides, the CDR3 is TGTGCCAGCAGTTATTTAGCGGGATCTAGCACAGATACGCAGTATTTT. Translating it yields CASSYLAGSSTDTQYF. The entire variable domain, with the rest obtained from reference TRBV5-5 and TRBJ2-3, is as follows: DAGVTQSPTHLIKTRGQQVTLRCSPISGHKSVSWYQQVLGQGPQFIFQYYEKEERGRGNFPDRFSARQFPNYSSELNVNALLLGDSALYLCASSYLAGSSTDTQYFGPGTRLTVL.

The rearrangement joins TRBV27 to TRBJ2-7, with D tentatively TRBD1 (6 bases). Germline lookup yields CDR1 MNHEY and CDR2 SMNVEV (reference sequence). V was trimmed by 4 bases and J by 3 bases, leaving 10 bases between them. The CDR3 runs to 13 residues. The CDR3 coding sequence is TGTGCCAGCAGTTCCGGGACATTCTACGAGCAGTACTTC. This codes for CASSSGTFYEQYF.

V usage is TRBV5-6 and J usage is TRBJ2-1; D may be TRBD1 or TRBD2 (6 bases each). This CDR3 comprises 15 residues. Germline V gives CDR1 SGHDT, CDR2 YYEEEE. The germline V and J ends were trimmed by 2 bases and 0 bases, with 9 bases remaining between them. CDR3 sequence (DNA): TGTGCCAGCAGCTTAGGGGGGAACTCCTACAATGAGCAGTTCTTC. Translated: CASSLGGNSYNEQFF.

The gene calls are TRBV7-9 and TRBJ1-3, with a possible D match to TRBD1 (5 bases). Trimming took 4 bases from V and 8 from J, leaving 21 bases between them. This CDR3 region has 16 residues. The germline V gene has CDR1 SEHNR and CDR2 FQNEAQ (reference sequence). CDR3 region: CASSSQVPAGTDTIYF. CDR3 in DNA: TGTGCCAGCAGCTCCCAGGTCCCTGCGGGGACGGACACCATATATTTT.

The V gene is TRBV4-1, the J gene TRBJ2-5; 9 bases are a match to TRBD1. Germline V gene data show CDR1 as MGHRA and CDR2 as YSYEKL. This CDR3 is 16 amino acids long. Unmatched junction bases numbered 8, after V lost 1 base and J lost 5 bases. CDR3 coding DNA: TGCGCCAGCAGCCAAGCCTCGGGACAGGGTACGGAGACCCAGTACTTC. This codes for CASSQASGQGTETQYF.

The chain has TRBV2 and TRBJ1-2; 8 bases map to TRBD1. The CDR3 covers 12 residues. Trimming took 10 bases from V and 6 from J; bases not matched to a gene: 7. Germline V gene sequence: CDR1 SNHLY, CDR2 FYNNEI. CDR3 protein: CANGQGTHGYTF. The CDR3 DNA reads TGTGCCAACGGACAGGGTACCCATGGCTACACCTTC.

As concerns this clone: The sample holds other DNA sequences that translate to the same CDR3. The V and J genes are TRBV7-8 and TRBJ1-1, with unresolved D. The CDR3 covers 12 residues. Trimming cost V 5 bases and J 3 bases, with 7 bases left between them. The germline V gene has CDR1 SGHVS and CDR2 FQNEAQ. For the CDR3, the DNA is TGTGCCAGCAGCACGCAATACACTGAAGCTTTCTTT. Translated, it gives CASSTQYTEAFF.

This chain connects TRBV6-1 to TRBJ1-1, with 7 bases identical to TRBD1. CDR3 length: 14 residues. Germline values: CDR1 MNHNS, CDR2 SASEGT. V lost 5 bases, J lost 7 bases, and 10 bases stayed unmatched. The CDR3 loop reads CASSTTGWGGEAFF. In DNA form, the CDR3 reads TGTGCCAGCAGTACGACAGGGTGGGGCGGTGAAGCTTTCTTT.

This chain joins TRBV7-9 and TRBJ1-5, with 9 nucleotides matching TRBD1. In germline, CDR1 is SEHNR, CDR2 FQNEAQ (reference sequence). This CDR3 comprises 15 residues. The V and J ends lost 4 bases and 6 bases, in that order; junction bases with no gene match: 7. The CDR3 spells CASSWDREEGQPQHF. DNA of the CDR3: TGTGCCAGCAGCTGGGACAGGGAGGAGGGTCAGCCCCAGCATTTT.

The chain has TRBV7-3 and TRBJ2-2; 7 bases line up with TRBD1. Germline trimming cut 5 bases from V and 7 bases from J; bases unmatched to any gene: 4. This CDR3 has 13 amino acids. Germline values: CDR1 SGHTA, CDR2 FQGTGA. The DNA of the CDR3 is TGTGCCAGCAGCCTCGACAGGGTCGGGGAGCTGTTTTTT. It translates to CASSLDRVGELFF.

The V call is TRBV27, the J call TRBJ2-1; 15 bases are shared with TRBD2. Germline values: CDR1 MNHEY, CDR2 SMNVEV (reference sequence). The CDR3 runs 18 residues. V dropped 10 bases and J dropped 1; count of bases not matched to a gene: 11. The CDR3 sequence is CATSPGLAGGPSYNEQFF. The CDR3 DNA reads TGTGCCACCTCCCCCGGACTAGCGGGAGGGCCTTCCTACAATGAGCAGTTCTTC.

The gene calls are TRBV19 and TRBJ1-1; tentative D call: TRBD1 (5 bases). CDR3 length: 14 residues. V was cut by 6 bases and J by 4 bases, with 15 bases left in between. Germline-derived CDR1 and CDR2 are LNHDA and SQIVND (reference sequence). The CDR3 sequence is CASSAGWGGTEAFF. CDR3 DNA sequence: TGTGCCAGTAGCGCAGGGTGGGGGGGCACTGAAGCTTTCTTT.

The rearrangement links TRBV7-8 to TRBJ1-1; no clear D gene. The CDR3 extends over 14 amino acids. V lost 1 base and J 1 base, leaving 7 bases between the germline ends. Per the germline V gene, CDR1 is SGHVS and CDR2 is FQNEAQ. The CDR3 DNA sequence: TGTGCCAGCAGCTTAGGAGGATCGAACACTGAAGCTTTCTTT. It translates to CASSLGGSNTEAFF.